Detailed here is one T cell receptor beta chain. Its specificity is unknown. Per germline, CDR1 SGHVS and CDR2 FQNEAQ. This CDR3 region has 15 residues. The V gene lost 5 bases and the J gene lost 5 bases, with 18 bases spanning the gap. The PCR had 60 Vbeta and 13 Jbeta primers. TCRdb keeps only in-frame clones here, not all; method: immunoSEQ multiplex PCR. The sample consists of about 160,000 clones, roughly 80% of them appearing once. This record belongs to a study of cytomegalovirus exposure and HLA in healthy donors. Study observations and caveats: When analyzed later, the rates of TCR association showed variation by HLA locus, with DRB1 the most and HLA-C the fewest.

The chain is built from TRBV7-8 and TRBJ2-5; possible D gene TRBD2, 5 bases. This receptor was obtained from a young man in good health and CMV-seronegative. Material for sequencing was PBMCs. CDR3 sequence: CASSPRGLAGETQYF. DNA for the CDR3: TGTGCCAGCAGCCCAAGAGGGCTAGCCGGGGAGACCCAGTACTTC.